This TCR beta chain derives from a study of blood T cell repertoires in COVID-19. In the study overall: The origin of the acute and convalescent COVID-19 samples was the United States, Italy and Spain.

The V end was cut by 0 bases, the J end by 10 bases, with 14 bases between. Germline-derived CDR1 and CDR2 are SGDLS and YYNGEE. The CDR3 loop spans 14 amino acids. Source study methods: Using reference gene primer amplification, nucleated cell counts were estimated. Sequenced by immunoSEQ multiplex PCR; TCRdb stores in-frame clones only, minus some. Clone size and V and J calls were adopted from that table, with D and trimming inferred from the DNA. The sample lists some 150,000 clones; about 90% were seen once. The specimen was peripheral blood. The sequence derives from a woman between 55 and 75 years old with active or convalescent COVID-19. The chain carries TRBV9 and TRBJ2-1, with a weak D call TRBD2 (6 bases). CDR3 amino acids: CASSVGSIGGEQFF. The CDR3 nucleotides are TGTGCCAGCAGCGTAGGTTCTATCGGGGGAGAGCAGTTCTTC. Looking up the rest from reference TRBV9 and TRBJ2-1 gives the full variable domain: DSGVTQTPKHLITATGQRVTLRCSPRSGDLSVYWYQQSLDQGLQFLIQYYNGEERAKGNILERFSAQQFPDLHSELNLSSLELGDSALYFCASSVGSIGGEQFFGPGTRLTVL.